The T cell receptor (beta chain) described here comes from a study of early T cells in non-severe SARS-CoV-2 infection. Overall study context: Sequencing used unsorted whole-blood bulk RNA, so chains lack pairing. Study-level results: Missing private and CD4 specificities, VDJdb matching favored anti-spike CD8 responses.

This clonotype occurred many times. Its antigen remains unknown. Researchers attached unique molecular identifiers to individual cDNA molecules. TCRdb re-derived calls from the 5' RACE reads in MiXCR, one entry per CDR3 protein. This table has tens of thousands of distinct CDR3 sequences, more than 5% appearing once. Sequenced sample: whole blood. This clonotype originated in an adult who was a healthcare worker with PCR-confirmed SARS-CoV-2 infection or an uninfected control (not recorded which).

Here the CDR3 reads CASSFLAGGQETQYF. CDR3 in DNA: TGTGCCAGCAGCTTCCTAGCAGGGGGTCAAGAGACCCAGTACTTC. The chain has TRBV11-2 and TRBJ2-5; 7 bases line up with TRBD1. J was trimmed by 2 bases and V by 3 bases; bases with no gene match: 6. The CDR3 spans 15 residues. Germline assignment: CDR1 SGHAT and CDR2 FQNNGV.